A single sample gave rise to the 25 T cell receptor beta chains below, sequenced in a study of cytotoxic CD8 clonotypes in ibrutinib-treated CLL. Clones were sequenced by immunoSEQ multiplex PCR, and TCRdb holds only the in-frame ones, with some missing. The table lists about 310,000 clones, about 80% of them singletons. This material consisted of PBMCs, taken before ibrutinib treatment. The receptors here all came from a human donor with chronic lymphocytic leukemia.

The V gene is TRBV25-1, the J gene TRBJ2-5; D gene ambiguous. The V gene lost 6 bases and the J gene lost 0 bases, with 11 bases spanning the gap. This CDR3 spans 14 amino acids. The germline CDR1 and CDR2 sequences are MGHDK and SYGVNS. The CDR3 DNA reads TGTGCCAGCAGCAGAGAGACCTACCAAGAGACCCAGTACTTC. Its translation: CASSRETYQETQYF.

This chain uses TRBV5-1 with TRBJ2-2; TRBD1 agrees at 8 bases. The CDR3 is made up of 16 amino acids. Trimming took 0 bases from V and 5 from J; bases not matched to a gene: 6. Looked up from germline, CDR1 is SGHRS and CDR2 is YFSETQ. The CDR3 DNA reads TGCGCCAGCAGCTTGGCTTCGGACAGGGTTACCGGGGAGCTGTTTTTT. This codes for CASSLASDRVTGELFF.

The chain carries TRBV23-1 and TRBJ2-1; D ambiguous. TRBV23-1 is an open reading frame, and its role is uncertain. Trimming cost V 2 bases and J 2 bases, with 7 bases left between them. The CDR3 spans 14 residues. In DNA, the CDR3 is TGCGCCAGCAGTCAAGGTTCCGCCTACAATGAGCAGTTCTTC. Its protein product is CASSQGSAYNEQFF.

This sequence joins TRBV4-1 and TRBJ1-5; D perhaps matches TRBD1 (6 bases). V was shortened by 0 bases and J by 4 bases, with 13 bases between the two germline ends. Germline V gene sequence: CDR1 MGHRA, CDR2 YSYEKL. This CDR3 contains 16 residues. Written as DNA, the CDR3 is TGCGCCAGCAGCCAAGATGGGGGGCTGGGGAATCAGCCCCAGCATTTT. Translating gives CASSQDGGLGNQPQHF.

The genes are TRBV2 and TRBJ2-3, with D perhaps matching TRBD2 (6 bases). Trimming stripped 0 bases from V and 2 bases from J, with 15 bases between. CDR1 is SNHLY and CDR2 is FYNNEI in the germline V gene. The CDR3 contains 17 residues. The CDR3 loop is CASSEAEGGLYTDTQYF. The CDR3 DNA reads TGTGCCAGCAGTGAAGCGGAGGGTGGACTATACACAGATACGCAGTATTTT. Full variable domain (rest looked up from reference TRBV2 and TRBJ2-3): EPEVTQTPSHQVTQMGQEVILRCVPISNHLYFYWYRQILGQKVEFLVSFYNNEISEKSEIFDDQFSVERPDGSNFTLKIRSTKLEDSAMYFCASSEAEGGLYTDTQYFGPGTRLTVL.

The rearrangement links TRBV5-4 to TRBJ2-6; TRBD1 agrees at 10 bases. The CDR3 covers 15 residues. The V gene end was trimmed by 4 bases and the J gene end by 3 bases; junction bases not matched to a gene: 1. The germline gives CDR1 SGHNT, CDR2 YYREEE (reference sequence). The CDR3: CASSGQGDGANVLTF. As DNA, the CDR3 is TGTGCCAGCAGCGGACAGGGGGATGGGGCCAACGTCCTGACTTTC.

In the case of this clone: In the same sample, other DNA sequences code for this CDR3. The V call is TRBV27, the J call TRBJ1-5, with D possibly being TRBD1 (6 bases). The CDR3 is made up of 14 amino acids. Trimming stripped 0 bases from V and 6 bases from J, with 9 bases between. Germline values: CDR1 MNHEY, CDR2 SMNVEV (reference sequence). The CDR3 DNA reads TGTGCCAGCAGTTTATCGGGGGGCGGTCAGCCCCAGCATTTT. Protein product: CASSLSGGGQPQHF.

The chain employs TRBV5-4 and TRBJ2-5; the D is unclear. V shed 4 bases and J shed 3 bases, with 19 bases lying between them. The CDR3 sequence is 16 residues long. Per germline, CDR1 SGHNT and CDR2 YYREEE (reference sequence). CDR3 sequence reads: CASSDEVYGQEETQYF. The CDR3 DNA reads TGTGCCAGCAGCGACGAGGTTTATGGGCAGGAAGAGACCCAGTACTTC.

The CDR3 protein is CASSGTWGINTGELFF. CDR3 sequence (DNA): TGTGCCAGCAGCGGGACCTGGGGGATTAACACCGGGGAGCTGTTTTTT. The chain is built from TRBV9 and TRBJ2-2, with D perhaps matching TRBD1 or TRBD2 (5 bases each). CDR3 size: 16 residues. From germline, CDR1 is SGDLS and CDR2 YYNGEE. Trimming pared 3 bases from V and 2 bases from J, leaving 14 bases between.

V is TRBV5-6 and J is TRBJ2-7; 7 bases match TRBD2. After removal of 2 bases from V and 5 bases from J, the junction contained 7 bases not matched to a gene. Germline lookup yields CDR1 SGHDT and CDR2 YYEEEE. The CDR3 has 14 amino acids. The CDR3 DNA follows: TGTGCCAGCAGCTTAGCGGGGCGTAGCGACGAGCAGTACTTC. It yields the protein CASSLAGRSDEQYF.

This clone has a handful of counts. The chain links TRBV7-3 to TRBJ1-1; D remains unclear. V was trimmed by 2 bases and J by 3 bases, leaving 10 bases between them. CDR3 length: 14 amino acids. The germline gives CDR1 SGHTA, CDR2 FQGTGA. CDR3 DNA: TGTGCCAGCAGCTTAGATCGAACCCACACTGAAGCTTTCTTT. This sequence encodes CASSLDRTHTEAFF.

The rearrangement links TRBV6-1 to TRBJ2-2; possibly TRBD1 for D (6 bases). Germline values: CDR1 MNHNS, CDR2 SASEGT. The CDR3 sequence is 13 residues long. V lost 2 bases and J 9 bases, leaving 10 bases between the germline ends. This CDR3 is CASSEQGFWELFF. The CDR3 DNA follows: TGTGCCAGCAGTGAACAGGGGTTCTGGGAGCTGTTTTTT.

This clone was seen once. This rearrangement joins TRBV2 to TRBJ2-7; TRBD2 aligns across 7 bases. The CDR3 has 16 amino acids. Germline assignment: CDR1 SNHLY and CDR2 FYNNEI. Trimming removed 2 bases from V and 2 bases from J; junction bases left unmatched: 9. In nucleotides, the CDR3 is TGTGCCAGCAGTGAAATAGGGACTACAACTACCTACGAGCAGTACTTC. This gives the protein CASSEIGTTTTYEQYF.

J is TRBJ1-2 and V is TRBV28; no firm D call. Trimming left V 1 base short and J 8 bases short, with 14 bases between. The CDR3 totals 14 residues. The germline CDR1 and CDR2 sequences are MDHEN and SYDVKM. The CDR3 is CASSLSAAPRGYTF. The CDR3 DNA reads TGTGCCAGCAGTTTATCTGCAGCCCCCAGGGGCTACACCTTC.

The chain links TRBV5-1 to TRBJ2-2; D uncertain. CDR3 length: 13 residues. V dropped 4 bases and J dropped 4 bases, with 8 bases sitting between them. Germline V CDR1 and CDR2: SGHRS, YFSETQ. CDR3 region: CASSPPGTGELFF. CDR3 coding DNA: TGCGCCAGCAGCCCGCCGGGCACCGGGGAGCTGTTTTTT. The complete variable domain, with remaining parts taken from reference TRBV5-1 and TRBJ2-2, reads KAGVTQTPRYLIKTRGQQVTLSCSPISGHRSVSWYQQTPGQGLQFLFEYFSETQRNKGNFPGRFSGRQFSNSRSEMNVSTLELGDSALYLCASSPPGTGELFFGEGSRLTVL.

The chain links TRBV30 to TRBJ1-1, with D unclear. The CDR3 consists of 11 residues. The ends were cut back, 3 bases at V and 7 bases at J, with 9 bases in the middle. Germline lookup yields CDR1 GTSNPN and CDR2 SVGIG (reference sequence). CDR3 protein: CAWRGGIEAFF. DNA of the CDR3: TGTGCCTGGAGGGGAGGAATTGAAGCTTTCTTT.

V usage is TRBV7-2 and J usage is TRBJ2-7; TRBD1 or TRBD2 may be the D gene (5 bases each). This CDR3 has 16 residues. V was shortened by 1 base and J by 3 bases, with 16 bases between the two germline ends. Per germline, CDR1 SGHTA and CDR2 FQGNSA. The CDR3 nucleotides read TGTGCCAGCAGCTTAGAGGGGCTAGCTATATACTACGAGCAGTACTTC. This gives the protein CASSLEGLAIYYEQYF.

The chain has TRBV20-1 and TRBJ2-7; D remains unclear. The length of the CDR3 is 11 residues. Germline-derived CDR1 and CDR2 are DFQATT and SNEGSKA (reference sequence). The V and J ends lost 2 bases and 3 bases respectively, with 5 bases between them. Written as DNA, the CDR3 is TGCAGTGCTAGATTCAACTACGAGCAGTACTTC. It codes for CSARFNYEQYF.

This CDR3 reads CASSVAGRELFF. The CDR3 nucleotides read TGTGCCAGCAGCGTAGCTGGTCGGGAGTTGTTCTTC. The V gene is TRBV9, the J gene TRBJ2-1; possibly TRBD2 for D (6 bases). V was trimmed by 0 bases and J by 15 bases, leaving 13 bases between them. Germline V lookup: CDR1 SGDLS, CDR2 YYNGEE. The CDR3 runs 12 residues.

V is TRBV6-6 and J is TRBJ1-2, with D unresolved. The V gene's germline CDR1 is MNHNY and CDR2 SVGAGI (reference sequence). This CDR3 is 14 amino acids long. V was cut by 0 bases and J by 13 bases, with 18 bases left in between. This CDR3 reads CASSYSSSAGRTTF. The DNA for the CDR3 is TGTGCCAGCAGTTACTCGAGCTCGGCAGGCCGAACCACCTTC.

The rearrangement joins TRBV6-5 to TRBJ1-2; 9 positions agree with TRBD1. V shed 7 bases, J shed 7 bases, and the junction held 7 bases outside the gene matches. Germline assignment: CDR1 MNHEY and CDR2 SVGAGI. The CDR3 sequence is 13 residues long. CDR3 bases: TGTGCCAGCACCCCGGGACAGGGAGCTGGCTACACCTTC. Its protein is CASTPGQGAGYTF.

This chain uses TRBV4-2 with TRBJ2-7, with a possible D match to TRBD1 (6 bases). The CDR3 is made up of 15 amino acids. The V gene's germline CDR1 is LGHNA and CDR2 YNFKEQ. Trimming removed 1 base from V and 4 bases from J, with 14 bases in between. The CDR3 DNA sequence: TGTGCCAGCAGCCAAGCCCGGACAGAAGATTACGAGCAGTACTTC. Protein product: CASSQARTEDYEQYF.

V and J are TRBV7-9 and TRBJ2-3, with TRBD2 identical over 12 bases. The germline gives CDR1 SEHNR, CDR2 FQNEAQ (reference sequence). Trimming at V came to 5 bases and at J to 4 bases, leaving 7 bases not matched to a gene. This CDR3 spans 16 amino acids. In nucleotides, the CDR3 is TGTGCCAGCAGCAAGACTAGCGGGAGATTCCCAGATACGCAGTATTTT. It is translated as CASSKTSGRFPDTQYF.

The chain couples TRBV5-1 to TRBJ2-7, with D tentatively TRBD1 or TRBD2 (5 bases each). The V and J ends lost 5 bases and 0 bases respectively, with 15 bases between them. The CDR3 is 15 amino acids. Germline V gene sequence: CDR1 SGHRS, CDR2 YFSETQ. The CDR3 here is CASRTSGLSSYEQYF. DNA for the CDR3: TGCGCCAGCAGAACCTCGGGGCTCAGCTCCTACGAGCAGTACTTC. Full variable domain (remainder filled in from reference TRBV5-1 and TRBJ2-7): KAGVTQTPRYLIKTRGQQVTLSCSPISGHRSVSWYQQTPGQGLQFLFEYFSETQRNKGNFPGRFSGRQFSNSRSEMNVSTLELGDSALYLCASRTSGLSSYEQYFGPGTRLTVT.

This chain links TRBV15 with TRBJ2-1; 10 bases align to TRBD1. After removal of 1 base from V and 5 bases from J, the junction contained 8 bases not matched to a gene. This CDR3 is 17 amino acids long. Germline CDR1 is LNHNV and CDR2 is YYDKDF (reference sequence). The chain's CDR3 is CATSRAFGQGDHNEQFF. The CDR3 DNA reads as TGTGCCACCAGCAGAGCCTTCGGACAGGGGGATCACAATGAGCAGTTCTTC. The full variable domain, its missing parts supplied by reference TRBV15 and TRBJ2-1, is DAMVIQNPRYQVTQFGKPVTLSCSQTLNHNVMYWYQQKSSQAPKLLFHYYDKDFNNEADTPDNFQSRRPNTSFCFLDIRSPGLGDTAMYLCATSRAFGQGDHNEQFFGPGTRLTVL.